This T cell receptor (beta chain) was retrieved from a study of blood T cells in healthy people across ages. Sample-barcoded 5' priming and a J-beta primer mix drove a second PCR of roughly 7 to 11 cycles. TCRdb processed the 5' RACE reads anew with MiXCR; each CDR3 protein has one entry. Among fewer than 1,200,000 distinct CDR3 sequences listed, approximately 26% were seen once. The sample holds a few counts of this clonotype. The CDR3 totals 13 residues. V lost 3 bases to trimming and J lost 4 bases, with 12 bases between them. Germline V gives CDR1 SQVTM, CDR2 ANQGSEA. This sample was shared with a second study, whose subject was T cells of mothers and their children.

The sample was blood. The chain carries TRBV29-1 and TRBJ1-1; perhaps TRBD1 as D (6 bases). The TCR was taken from a girl aged 2-15 years in good health. The CDR3 sequence is CSVDQGLGTEAFF. For the CDR3, the DNA is TGCAGCGTTGATCAGGGGCTGGGCACTGAAGCTTTCTTT.